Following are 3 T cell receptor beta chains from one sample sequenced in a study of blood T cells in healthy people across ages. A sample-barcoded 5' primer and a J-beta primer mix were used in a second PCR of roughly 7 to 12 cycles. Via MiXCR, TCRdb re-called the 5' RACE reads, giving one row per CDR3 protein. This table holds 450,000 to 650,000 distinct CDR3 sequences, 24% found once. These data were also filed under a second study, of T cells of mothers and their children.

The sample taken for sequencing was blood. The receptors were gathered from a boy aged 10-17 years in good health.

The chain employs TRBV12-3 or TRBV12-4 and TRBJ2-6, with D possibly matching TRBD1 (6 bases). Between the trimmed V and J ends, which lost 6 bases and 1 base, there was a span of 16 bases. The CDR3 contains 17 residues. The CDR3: CASSSGTILSGANVLTF. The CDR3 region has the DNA TGTGCCAGCAGCTCCGGGACAATCTTATCTGGGGCCAACGTCCTGACTTTC.

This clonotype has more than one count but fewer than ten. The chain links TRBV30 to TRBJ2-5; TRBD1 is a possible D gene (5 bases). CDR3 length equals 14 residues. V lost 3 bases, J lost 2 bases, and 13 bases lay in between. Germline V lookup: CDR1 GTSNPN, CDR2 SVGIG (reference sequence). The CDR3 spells CAWRRNRNQETQYF. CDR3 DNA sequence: TGTGCCTGGAGGCGTAACAGGAATCAAGAGACCCAGTACTTC.

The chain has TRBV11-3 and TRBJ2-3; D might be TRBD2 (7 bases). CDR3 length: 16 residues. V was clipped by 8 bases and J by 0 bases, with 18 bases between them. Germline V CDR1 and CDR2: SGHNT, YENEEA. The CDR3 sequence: CASGGGEPPSTDTQYF. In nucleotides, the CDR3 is TGTGCCAGCGGAGGGGGGGAACCCCCGAGCACAGATACGCAGTATTTT.